A single sample gave rise to the 17 T cell receptor beta chains below, sequenced in a study of cytomegalovirus exposure and HLA in healthy donors. Some clones are missing from TCRdb's copy, which holds only in-frame ones; the method was immunoSEQ multiplex PCR. The data show roughly 130,000 clones, about nine tenths seen once. The sample taken for sequencing was PBMCs. Receptors were obtained from a man aged 30-40 years in good health and CMV-seronegative.

V is TRBV27 and J is TRBJ2-7; 8 nucleotides line up with TRBD2. Germline V gene sequence: CDR1 MNHEY, CDR2 SMNVEV (reference sequence). The V gene end was trimmed by 2 bases and the J gene end by 4 bases; junction bases not matched to a gene: 4. This CDR3 has 14 residues. DNA for the CDR3: TGTGCCAGCAGTTTACGCGGGGGGCGGTACGAGCAGTACTTC. Residues: CASSLRGGRYEQYF.

V and J are TRBV7-2 and TRBJ2-1, with 8 bases that match TRBD2. CDR3 length equals 14 residues. Germline values: CDR1 SGHTA, CDR2 FQGNSA. V was clipped by 4 bases and J by 8 bases; unmatched bases: 7. CDR3 in amino acids: CASSWTSPIDEQFF. CDR3 in DNA: TGTGCCAGCAGCTGGACTAGCCCAATAGATGAGCAGTTCTTC.

This clone was counted once. The chain carries TRBV6-6 and TRBJ1-1; 8 bases line up with TRBD1. Per germline, CDR1 MNHNY and CDR2 SVGAGI (reference sequence). CDR3 length equals 16 residues. V lost 5 bases, J lost 2 bases, and 10 bases stayed unmatched. Here the CDR3 reads CASSNPTGEPNTEAFF. DNA of the CDR3: TGTGCCAGCAGTAACCCGACAGGGGAGCCTAACACTGAAGCTTTCTTT.

The chain employs TRBV6-5 and TRBJ1-2; TRBD1 matches 9 bases. Germline-derived CDR1 and CDR2 are MNHEY and SVGAGI. The CDR3 spans 15 residues. Trimming took 0 bases from V and 8 from J; bases not matched to a gene: 7. CDR3 DNA: TGTGCCAGCAGTTACTCGACAGGGGGTTTAGGGGGCTACACCTTC. Translation gives CASSYSTGGLGGYTF.

This chain uses TRBV13 with TRBJ1-3; D is possibly TRBD1 (6 bases). The CDR3 spans 15 residues. Deletions cut 1 base from V and 0 bases from J, with 7 bases between. CDR1 is PRHDT and CDR2 is FYEKMQ in the germline V gene (reference sequence). The chain's CDR3 is CASSLEDSSGNTIYF. The CDR3 DNA follows: TGTGCCAGCAGCTTAGAGGACAGCTCTGGAAACACCATATATTTT.

V gene TRBV18 combines with J gene TRBJ2-7; 8 bases agree with TRBD1. The CDR3 is made up of 16 amino acids. Germline assignment: CDR1 KGHSH and CDR2 LQKENI. The trim removed 0 bases at V and 3 bases at J, leaving 7 bases unmatched. The CDR3 DNA follows: TGTGCCAGCTCACCACCCCGGACAGGGAAGGACTACGAGCAGTACTTC. Its translation is CASSPPRTGKDYEQYF.

The chain combines TRBV27 with TRBJ1-5; tentative D call: TRBD1 (5 bases). V was cut by 6 bases and J by 4 bases, with 16 bases left in between. The CDR3 loop spans 15 amino acids. CDR1 and CDR2 from the germline V gene are MNHEY and SMNVEV (reference sequence). CDR3 sequence: CASRVQGAGNQPQHF. The CDR3 region has the DNA TGTGCCAGCAGGGTTCAGGGCGCGGGGAATCAGCCCCAGCATTTT.

J is TRBJ2-7 and V is TRBV19; tentatively, D is TRBD1 (5 bases). The CDR3 extends over 13 amino acids. Trimming pared 2 bases from V and 9 bases from J, leaving 14 bases between. The germline V gene encodes CDR1 LNHDA and CDR2 SQIVND (reference sequence). CDR3 in DNA: TGTGCCAGTAGTATAAGGGGCCCGACGGGGCAGTACTTC. It encodes CASSIRGPTGQYF.

The chain uses TRBV4-1 and TRBJ1-6; 11 bases agree with TRBD1. The CDR3 is made up of 17 amino acids. Germline V gene lookup returns CDR1 MGHRA and CDR2 YSYEKL. The trim removed 4 bases at V and 6 bases at J, leaving 8 bases unmatched. CDR3 sequence (DNA): TGCGCCAGCAGCCCAAGGACAGGGGGCTATAGTAATTCACCCCTCCACTTT. The encoded protein is CASSPRTGGYSNSPLHF.

This rearrangement joins TRBV10-2 to TRBJ2-2; the match to TRBD1 covers 8 bases. The CDR3 length is 15 residues. V shed 7 bases and J 3 bases; nucleotides not matched to a gene: 7. CDR1 is WSHSY, CDR2 SAAADI, per germline. The CDR3 coding sequence is TGCGCCAGCACTACGACAGGGGCCTACACCGGGGAGCTGTTTTTT. Translating gives CASTTTGAYTGELFF.

The V gene is TRBV18, the J gene TRBJ2-7; maybe TRBD2 (5 bases). V lost 1 base, J lost 5 bases, and 9 bases lay in between. CDR3 length: 13 amino acids. The germline V gene encodes CDR1 KGHSH and CDR2 LQKENI. The CDR3 coding sequence is TGTGCCAGCTCACCACTGGGGAGAAACGAGCAGTACTTC. Translation: CASSPLGRNEQYF.

This chain uses TRBV25-1 with TRBJ2-7, with no clear D. CDR3 length: 13 residues. Germline V CDR1 and CDR2: MGHDK, SYGVNS. Trimming removed 4 bases at V and 2 bases at J, with 9 bases between. The CDR3 nucleotides are TGTGCCAGCAGTGGTACAGCCCCCTACGAGCAGTACTTC. Translation gives CASSGTAPYEQYF.

The chain couples TRBV9 to TRBJ1-4, with D tentatively TRBD1 (5 bases). Trimming cost V 0 bases and J 5 bases, with 11 bases left between them. The germline V gene has CDR1 SGDLS and CDR2 YYNGEE. There are 15 residues in the CDR3. The DNA for the CDR3 is TGTGCCAGCAGCGTAGGGGGCAGGGCGAATGAAAAACTGTTTTTT. Its protein product is CASSVGGRANEKLFF.

This chain uses TRBV5-1 with TRBJ2-7, with TRBD2 as a possible D gene (5 bases). The CDR3 consists of 14 residues. Trimming left V 2 bases short and J 5 bases short, with 14 bases between. The germline V gene has CDR1 SGHRS and CDR2 YFSETQ. This CDR3 reads CASSFGKTPDEQYF. CDR3 nucleotide sequence: TGCGCCAGCAGCTTCGGGAAGACGCCGGACGAGCAGTACTTC.

The chain combines TRBV27 with TRBJ2-7; 9 bases agree with TRBD1. This CDR3 has 15 amino acids. The germline V gene encodes CDR1 MNHEY and CDR2 SMNVEV (reference sequence). The V segment lost 6 bases and the J segment 4 bases; nucleotides outside the gene matches: 10. This CDR3 reads CASRYSGTGSYEQYF. DNA for the CDR3: TGTGCCAGCAGATATTCCGGGACAGGGTCTTACGAGCAGTACTTC.

The chain uses TRBV2 and TRBJ2-7; 11 nucleotides align to TRBD2. V lost 7 bases to trimming and J lost 4 bases; unmatched junction nucleotides: 3. This CDR3 is built from 13 residues. The germline gives CDR1 SNHLY, CDR2 FYNNEI. CDR3 loop: CASILAGVYEQYF. CDR3 nucleotide sequence: TGTGCCAGCATACTAGCGGGGGTATACGAGCAGTACTTC.

The chain recombines TRBV28 with TRBJ1-4, with a tentative D call TRBD1 (5 bases). Deletions cut 3 bases from V and 8 bases from J, with 13 bases between. Germline CDR1 MDHEN, CDR2 SYDVKM. The CDR3 consists of 14 residues. CDR3 sequence reads: CASSFGGLGEKLFF. The DNA for the CDR3 is TGTGCCAGCAGTTTCGGGGGTTTAGGGGAAAAACTGTTTTTT.